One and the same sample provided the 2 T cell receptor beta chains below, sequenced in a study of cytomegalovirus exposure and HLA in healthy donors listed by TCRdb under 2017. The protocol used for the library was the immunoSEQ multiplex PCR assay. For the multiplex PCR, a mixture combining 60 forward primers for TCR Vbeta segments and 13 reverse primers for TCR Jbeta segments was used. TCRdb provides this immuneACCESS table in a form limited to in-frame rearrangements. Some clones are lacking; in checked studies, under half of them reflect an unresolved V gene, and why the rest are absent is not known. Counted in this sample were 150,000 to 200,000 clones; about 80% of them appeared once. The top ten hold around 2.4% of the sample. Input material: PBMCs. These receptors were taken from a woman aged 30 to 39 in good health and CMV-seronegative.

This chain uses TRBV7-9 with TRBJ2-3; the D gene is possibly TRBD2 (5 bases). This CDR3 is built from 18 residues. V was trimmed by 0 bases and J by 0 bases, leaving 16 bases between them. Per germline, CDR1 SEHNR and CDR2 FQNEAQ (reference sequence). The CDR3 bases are TGTGCCAGCAGCTTAGCGCTCGTCCCGGGGTCGAGCACAGATACGCAGTATTTT. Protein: CASSLALVPGSSTDTQYF.

The CDR3, as DNA: TGTGCCAGCAGCTTTAGCAGTGCGGATGAGCAGTTCTTC. Residues: CASSFSSADEQFF. V and J are TRBV7-8 and TRBJ2-1, with D unclear. Germline V lookup: CDR1 SGHVS, CDR2 FQNEAQ. CDR3 length: 13 residues. V was cut by 3 bases and J by 8 bases, with 11 bases left in between.